This T cell receptor beta chain was obtained from a study of chemoradiotherapy in HPV16-positive cancers. Whole-study findings and limits: Candidate HPV-specific clones and E7-related TCR motifs grew in tumor during treatment. The functional HPV-specific definition rests on just a couple of HPV16-positive patients.

Germline V gene sequence: CDR1 KGHSH, CDR2 LQKENI. The CDR3 has 14 residues. The ends lost 4 bases at V and 1 base at J; junction bases unmatched: 3. This clone was seen a handful of times. Its antigen is unknown. This sample includes further DNA sequences coding for the same CDR3. Profiled with immunoSEQ multiplex PCR; TCRdb holds only in-frame clones, not every one. Seen here are 20,000 or so clones, roughly 80% observed once, and the top ten hold about 4%. The input for sequencing was blood, taken from a patient who underwent chemoradiotherapy. V usage is TRBV18 and J usage is TRBJ1-1, with 7 nucleotides matching TRBD1. The TCR originated in a human donor with HPV-associated anogenital cancer. In DNA form, the CDR3 reads TGTGCCAGCTCACGGGACAGCAAGAACACTGAAGCTTTCTTT. It encodes CASSRDSKNTEAFF.